The 7 T cell receptor beta chains in this list originate from one sample, sequenced in a study of cytomegalovirus exposure and HLA in healthy donors. 13 Jbeta primers and 60 Vbeta primers were used for the PCR. Sequencing was performed with immunoSEQ multiplex PCR; in TCRdb, only in-frame clones are kept and a portion is missing. Of about 80,000 clones in the sample, around 60% were seen once. The sample consisted of PBMCs. Source of these receptors: a male donor in good health and CMV-seropositive.

The V call is TRBV5-4, the J call TRBJ1-2; perhaps TRBD1 as D (5 bases). The germline gives CDR1 SGHNT, CDR2 YYREEE (reference sequence). Trimming shortened V by 4 bases and J by 11 bases, and 24 bases separated the two germline ends. The CDR3 contains 15 residues. CDR3 sequence (DNA): TGTGCCAGCAGCAATGGCGGGGAGGGACTGGGACGATACACCTTC. This codes for CASSNGGEGLGRYTF.

Only one count was recorded for this clone. The V call is TRBV6-5, the J call TRBJ2-7; the D gene is possibly TRBD2 (5 bases). Per the germline V gene, CDR1 is MNHEY and CDR2 is SVGAGI. The V end was cut by 4 bases, the J end by 4 bases, with 8 bases between. This CDR3 has 12 residues. The DNA of the CDR3 is TGTGCCAGCAGTTCTAGCACATACGAGCAGTACTTC. Translating gives CASSSSTYEQYF.

This clone occurred a few times. V usage is TRBV7-6 and J usage is TRBJ2-1; no reliable D call. Germline loops: CDR1 SGHVS, CDR2 FNYEAQ. Between the trimmed V and J ends, which lost 2 bases and 8 bases, there was a span of 16 bases. The CDR3 spans 15 residues. In nucleotides, the CDR3 is TGTGCCAGCAGCTTACCCCCGGGTCCTGAGGATGAGCAGTTCTTC. Translated: CASSLPPGPEDEQFF.

A few counts support this clone. V usage is TRBV6-5 and J usage is TRBJ1-1, with D tentatively TRBD1 (5 bases). The germline CDR1 and CDR2 sequences are MNHEY and SVGAGI. V was pared by 2 bases and J by 0 bases, with 7 bases between. The CDR3 is 14 residues long. CDR3 nucleotides: TGTGCCAGCAGTTACGGGGGGATGAACACTGAAGCTTTCTTT. Translated: CASSYGGMNTEAFF.

The rearrangement joins TRBV9 to TRBJ1-3; D is possibly TRBD1 (5 bases). Trimming left V 3 bases short and J 0 bases short, with 10 bases between. The germline gives CDR1 SGDLS, CDR2 YYNGEE. CDR3 length equals 15 residues. In DNA form, the CDR3 reads TGTGCCAGCAGCGGGACGGGGGGCTCTGGAAACACCATATATTTT. Translation: CASSGTGGSGNTIYF.

This clone was found a few times. J is TRBJ1-5 and V is TRBV25-1, with D possibly matching TRBD1 (5 bases). The CDR3 sequence is 14 residues long. Germline loops: CDR1 MGHDK, CDR2 SYGVNS. Trimming took off 1 base at V and 2 bases at J, with 6 bases between the two ends. Here the CDR3 DNA reads TGTGCCAGCAGTGAATTGACAGGCAATCAGCCCCAGCATTTT. Translating it yields CASSELTGNQPQHF.

The rearrangement links TRBV28 to TRBJ2-5; the D gene is possibly TRBD2 (5 bases). The CDR3 is 14 amino acids. Trimming removed 3 bases from V and 6 bases from J, with 14 bases in between. CDR1 MDHEN and CDR2 SYDVKM come from the germline V gene. DNA of the CDR3: TGTGCCAGCAGTTTCGGACGCGGGCTCAAGACCCAGTACTTC. Translated, it gives CASSFGRGLKTQYF.